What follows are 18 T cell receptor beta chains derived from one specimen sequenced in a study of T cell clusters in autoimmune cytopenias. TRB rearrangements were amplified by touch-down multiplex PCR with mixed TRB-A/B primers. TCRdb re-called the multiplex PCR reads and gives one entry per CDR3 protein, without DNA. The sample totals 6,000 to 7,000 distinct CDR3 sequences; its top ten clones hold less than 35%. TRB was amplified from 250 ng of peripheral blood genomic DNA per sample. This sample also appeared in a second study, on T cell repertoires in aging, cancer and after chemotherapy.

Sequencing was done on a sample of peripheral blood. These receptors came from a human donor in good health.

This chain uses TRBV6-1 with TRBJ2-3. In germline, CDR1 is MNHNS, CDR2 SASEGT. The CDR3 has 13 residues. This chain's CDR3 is CASKSHSTDTQYF.

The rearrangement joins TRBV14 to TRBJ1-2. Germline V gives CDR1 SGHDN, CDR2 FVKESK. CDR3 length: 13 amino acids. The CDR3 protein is CASSQVDLYGYTF.

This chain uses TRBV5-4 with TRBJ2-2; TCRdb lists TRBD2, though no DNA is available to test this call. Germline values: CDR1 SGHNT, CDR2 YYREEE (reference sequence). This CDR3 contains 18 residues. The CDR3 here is CASSPTSGRAANTGELFF.

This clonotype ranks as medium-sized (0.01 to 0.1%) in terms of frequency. This CDR3 reads CASSIGQGSYEQYF. The chain employs TRBV19 and TRBJ2-7. The length of the CDR3 is 14 residues. Germline V gene data show CDR1 as LNHDA and CDR2 as SQIVND (reference sequence).

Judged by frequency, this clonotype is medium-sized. CDR3 amino acids: CASSLVVGNTGELFF. The V gene is TRBV5-4, the J gene TRBJ2-2. The germline V gene has CDR1 SGHNT and CDR2 YYREEE (reference sequence). CDR3 length: 15 amino acids.

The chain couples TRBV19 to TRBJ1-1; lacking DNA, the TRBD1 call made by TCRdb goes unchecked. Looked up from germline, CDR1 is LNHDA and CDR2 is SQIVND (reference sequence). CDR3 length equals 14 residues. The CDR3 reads CASSSGTGVSGAFF.

The CDR3 loop is CASSATGTGASREQYF. The rearrangement joins TRBV19 to TRBJ2-7; TCRdb returns TRBD1, unconfirmable since there is no DNA. Germline loops: CDR1 LNHDA, CDR2 SQIVND (reference sequence). This CDR3 spans 16 amino acids.

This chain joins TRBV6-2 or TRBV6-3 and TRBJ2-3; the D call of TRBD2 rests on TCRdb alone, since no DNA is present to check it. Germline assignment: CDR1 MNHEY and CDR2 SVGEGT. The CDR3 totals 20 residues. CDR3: CASSYDSGTSGGAFGDTQYF.

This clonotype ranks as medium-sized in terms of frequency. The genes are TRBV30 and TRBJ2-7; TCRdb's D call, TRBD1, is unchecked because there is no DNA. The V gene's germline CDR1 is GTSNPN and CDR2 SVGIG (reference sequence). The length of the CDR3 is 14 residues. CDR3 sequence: CAWGRDRGTYEQYF.

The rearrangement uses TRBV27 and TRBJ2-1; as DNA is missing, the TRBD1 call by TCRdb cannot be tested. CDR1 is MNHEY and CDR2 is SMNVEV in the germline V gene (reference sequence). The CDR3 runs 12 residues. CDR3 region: CASSIQGGEQFF.

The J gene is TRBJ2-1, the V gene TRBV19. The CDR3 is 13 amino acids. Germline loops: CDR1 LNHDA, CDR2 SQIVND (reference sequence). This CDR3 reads CALEREGLNEQFF. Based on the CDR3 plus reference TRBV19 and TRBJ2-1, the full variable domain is DGGITQSPKYLFRKEGQNVTLSCEQNLNHDAMYWYRQDPGQGLRLIYYSQIVNDFQKGDIAEGYSVSREKKESFPLTVTSAQKNPTAFYLCALEREGLNEQFFGPGTRLTVL.

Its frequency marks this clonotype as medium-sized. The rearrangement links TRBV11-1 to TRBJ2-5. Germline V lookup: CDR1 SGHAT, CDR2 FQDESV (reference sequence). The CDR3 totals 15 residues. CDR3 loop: CASSLGVTHQETQYF.

CDR3 region: CATSRAGDRAAQETQYF. The rearrangement uses TRBV15 and TRBJ2-5; TCRdb indicates TRBD1, and absent DNA this call remains unverified. There are 17 residues in the CDR3. Germline V gene lookup returns CDR1 LNHNV and CDR2 YYDKDF (reference sequence).

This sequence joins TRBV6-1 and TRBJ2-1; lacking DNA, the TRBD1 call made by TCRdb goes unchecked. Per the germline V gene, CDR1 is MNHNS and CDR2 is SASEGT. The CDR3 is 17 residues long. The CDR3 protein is CASSYLPGANSYNEQFF.

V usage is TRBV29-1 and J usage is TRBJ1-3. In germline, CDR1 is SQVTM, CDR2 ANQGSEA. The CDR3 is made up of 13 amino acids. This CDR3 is CSVRESSRNTIYF.

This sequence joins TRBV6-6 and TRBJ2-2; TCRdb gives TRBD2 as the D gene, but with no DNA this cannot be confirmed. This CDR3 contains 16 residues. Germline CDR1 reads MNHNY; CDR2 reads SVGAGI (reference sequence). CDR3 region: CASSTLAGGNTGELFF.

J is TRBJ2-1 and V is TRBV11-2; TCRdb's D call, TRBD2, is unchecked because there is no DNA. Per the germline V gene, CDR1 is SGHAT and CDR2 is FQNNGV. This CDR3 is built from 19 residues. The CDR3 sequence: CASSPRRTNLWGFYNEQFF.

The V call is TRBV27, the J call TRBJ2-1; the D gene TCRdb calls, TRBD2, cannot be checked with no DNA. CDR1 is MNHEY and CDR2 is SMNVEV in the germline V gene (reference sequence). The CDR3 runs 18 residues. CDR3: CASSPRTSGGSVYNEQFF.